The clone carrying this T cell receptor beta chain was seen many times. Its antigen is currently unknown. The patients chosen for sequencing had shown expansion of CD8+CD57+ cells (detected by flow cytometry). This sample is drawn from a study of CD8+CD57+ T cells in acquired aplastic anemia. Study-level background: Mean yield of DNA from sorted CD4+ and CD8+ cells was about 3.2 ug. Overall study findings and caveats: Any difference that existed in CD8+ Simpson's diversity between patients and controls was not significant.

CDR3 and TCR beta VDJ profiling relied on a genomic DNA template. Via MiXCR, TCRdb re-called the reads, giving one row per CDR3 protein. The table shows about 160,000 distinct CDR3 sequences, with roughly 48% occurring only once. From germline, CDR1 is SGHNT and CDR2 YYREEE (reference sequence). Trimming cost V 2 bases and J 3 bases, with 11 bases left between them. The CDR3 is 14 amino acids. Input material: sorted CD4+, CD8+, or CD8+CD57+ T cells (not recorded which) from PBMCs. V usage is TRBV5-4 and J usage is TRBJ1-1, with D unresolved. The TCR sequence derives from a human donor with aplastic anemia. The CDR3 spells CASSFQQGDTEAFF. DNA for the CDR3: TGTGCCAGCAGCTTTCAACAAGGAGACACTGAAGCTTTCTTT.